The 7 T cell receptor beta chains below were found in one sample sequenced in a study of graft-versus-host responses after intestinal transplantation. The data were produced by immunoSEQ multiplex PCR, yet TCRdb's version contains in-frame clones alone and is incomplete. The sample lists about 82,000 clones, 91% seen once, with more than 0.075% in the top ten. No antigen has been assigned to these receptors. This material consisted of unstimulated CD4+ T cells sorted from spleen or lymph node cells, taken before intestinal transplant. The origin of the receptors is a human donor who received an intestinal transplant.

CDR3 sequence (DNA): TGTGCCATCAGTTACTCCGGGAACCCCTTCTACGAGCAGTACTTC. Protein sequence: CAISYSGNPFYEQYF. The gene calls are TRBV10-3 and TRBJ2-7; weak D call: TRBD2 (5 bases). Germline CDR1 reads ENHRY; CDR2 reads SYGVKD. The CDR3 length is 15 residues. Trimming shortened V by 5 bases and J by 3 bases, and 17 bases separated the two germline ends.

The chain carries TRBV5-1 and TRBJ2-2, with a weak D call TRBD2 (6 bases). Germline V gene data show CDR1 as SGHRS and CDR2 as YFSETQ. The CDR3 consists of 14 residues. The V end lost 1 base, the J end lost 9 bases, and 13 bases lay between the germline ends. CDR3: CASSLLGDWRELFF. CDR3 nucleotide sequence: TGCGCCAGCAGCTTGTTAGGGGACTGGAGGGAGCTGTTTTTT.

The CDR3 spells CAWTGVGYGYTF. The CDR3 DNA sequence: TGTGCCTGGACAGGGGTCGGCTATGGCTACACCTTC. The V call is TRBV30, the J call TRBJ1-2; a possible D gene is TRBD1 (6 bases). Trimming shortened V by 4 bases and J by 4 bases, and 10 bases separated the two germline ends. The CDR3 has 12 residues. Germline CDR1 reads GTSNPN; CDR2 reads SVGIG (reference sequence). Variable domain in full (rest from reference TRBV30 and TRBJ1-2): SQTIHQWPATLVQPVGSPLSLECTVEGTSNPNLYWYRQAAGRGLQLLFYSVGIGQISSEVPQNLSASRPQDRQFILSSKKLLLSDSGFYLCAWTGVGYGYTFGSGTRLTVV.

This clone was observed a single time. The rearrangement joins TRBV29-1 to TRBJ1-4; D possibly corresponds to TRBD1 (5 bases). The CDR3 extends over 14 amino acids. Germline CDR1 reads SQVTM; CDR2 reads ANQGSEA. Trimming removed 6 bases from V and 6 bases from J, with 17 bases in between. CDR3 nucleotide sequence: TGCAGCGTAACTGCCGGGACTGGGCATGAAAAACTGTTTTTT. It yields the protein CSVTAGTGHEKLFF.

This clone was observed a handful of times. V gene TRBV10-3 combines with J gene TRBJ2-7, with 8 bases identical to TRBD1. The CDR3 is 15 residues long. With V trimmed by 7 bases and J by 7 bases, 15 bases remained unmatched. Germline CDR1 reads ENHRY; CDR2 reads SYGVKD. CDR3 nucleotides: TGTGCCATCAACTCGGACAGGGCCCTTTTGGGGGAGCAGTACTTC. Encoded protein: CAINSDRALLGEQYF.

This chain connects TRBV11-2 to TRBJ1-2; TRBD1 matches 7 bases. With 1 base clipped from V and 0 bases from J, the junction kept 2 bases outside the gene matches. This CDR3 contains 15 residues. Per the germline V gene, CDR1 is SGHAT and CDR2 is FQNNGV. The CDR3 loop is CASSLATGANYGYTF. In DNA form, the CDR3 reads TGTGCCAGCAGCTTAGCAACAGGGGCTAACTATGGCTACACCTTC.

The J gene is TRBJ2-5, the V gene TRBV7-2, with 8 bases identical to TRBD2. Germline CDR1 and CDR2: SGHTA and FQGNSA. Trimming took 2 bases from V and 5 from J; bases not matched to a gene: 7. CDR3 length: 15 amino acids. The CDR3 loop reads CASSLSGLVGETQYF. The CDR3 DNA reads TGTGCCAGCAGCTTATCGGGACTAGTAGGCGAGACCCAGTACTTC.